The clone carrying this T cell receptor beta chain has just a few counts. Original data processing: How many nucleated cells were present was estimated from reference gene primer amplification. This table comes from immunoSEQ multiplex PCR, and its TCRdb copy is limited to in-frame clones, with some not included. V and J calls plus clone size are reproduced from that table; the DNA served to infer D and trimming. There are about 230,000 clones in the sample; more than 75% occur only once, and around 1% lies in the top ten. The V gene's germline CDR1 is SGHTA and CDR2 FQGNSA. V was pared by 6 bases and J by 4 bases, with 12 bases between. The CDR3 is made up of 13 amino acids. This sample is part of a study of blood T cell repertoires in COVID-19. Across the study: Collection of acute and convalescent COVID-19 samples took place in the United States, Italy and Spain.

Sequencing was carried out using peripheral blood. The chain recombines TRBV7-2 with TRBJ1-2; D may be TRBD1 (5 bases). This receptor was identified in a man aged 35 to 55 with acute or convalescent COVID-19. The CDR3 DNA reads TGTGCCAGCAGTTCAGGGCTAACCTATGGCTACACCTTC. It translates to CASSSGLTYGYTF.